The sequence of this T cell receptor (beta chain) was determined in a study of T cells after yellow fever vaccination. Study conclusions and caveats: Abundant bulk-population clonotypes could contaminate the FACS-sorted repertoires. Booster sampling recovered most clones from primary vaccination (less than 97% CD4, roughly 88% CD8).

To note about this clonotype: No antigen is known for it.

Generation of TCR cDNA used 5'RACE template switching (which added a universal primer site and UMIs). Via MiXCR, TCRdb re-called the 5' RACE reads, giving one row per CDR3 protein. The sample has 80,000 to 100,000 distinct CDR3 sequences; roughly 5.2% are singletons. Germline CDR1 reads LNHNV; CDR2 reads YYDKDF (reference sequence). V lost 0 bases to trimming and J lost 7 bases; unmatched junction nucleotides: 6. The CDR3 is 15 residues long. The rearrangement joins TRBV15 to TRBJ2-7; 10 nucleotides align to TRBD1. The clonotype originates from a man younger than 35 who received the YFV17D yellow fever vaccine. The specimen comprised CD8+ T cells sorted from PBMCs, sampled 10 days after the yellow fever booster vaccination. The DNA for the CDR3 is TGTGCCACCAGCAGAGATCGGACAGGGGGTCAAGAGCAGTACTTC. Its protein product is CATSRDRTGGQEQYF.